This T cell receptor (beta chain) was sequenced in a study of blood T cell repertoires in COVID-19 (dated by TCRdb to between 2020 and 2021). With regard to the full study: Samples covering the acute and convalescent phases of COVID-19 were provided by collaborators in the United States, Italy and Spain. The prospective study material was composed of cDNA or gDNA derived from T cells, B-cell-depleted T cells, or PBMCs. Deeply sampled blood TCRbeta repertoires from subjects exposed to, actively infected with, or recovered from COVID-19 were included in the dataset. The repertoires were released in a freely available public database intended as a resource for research on the immune response to SARS-CoV-2. The samples were drawn from two sources: the first 160 participants of the ongoing ImmuneRACE study, and over 1,000 subjects contributed by 6 global collaborators. Sample metadata almost always included a de-identified subject ID, COVID-19 status, age in years and sex. Where available, HLA class I and class II types were taken from metadata supplied by the sample provider and were not determined by assay-based typing. Overall study outcomes, separate from this receptor: How much clinical and demographic metadata was included differed by source and by participant, and the metadata was provided uncurated.

The cysteine opens and the phenylalanine closes a CDR3 of 14 amino acids. Just the 42-base CDR3 DNA is kept, in frame starting at base 1. The germline V gene (reference sequence) sets CDR1 to LNHNV and CDR2 to YYDKDF. Turning to this clone: What this receptor recognizes is not known. The junction differs from germline at one of its ends, possibly a read error.

TCRbeta CDR3 regions were amplified from genomic DNA using the immunoSEQ Assay, a bias-controlled multiplex PCR. Per the original workflow: The number of nucleated cells in each sample was estimated by amplification of reference gene primers within the assay. Sequence reads were collapsed and filtered to measure the absolute abundance of every unique TCRbeta CDR3 rearrangement. For each sample, productive Simpson clonality was calculated as the square root of Simpson's diversity index across productive rearrangements. This immuneACCESS table, as held by TCRdb, lists in-frame sequences with V and J called but not all clones. Of the missing ones, under half trace to an unresolved V gene in checked studies; the others have no known cause. V and J calls and clone size are those listed in that table; D and trimming were worked out from the DNA. For this sample there are roughly 260,000 clones; around 82% appear just once. More than 4.5% of the sample is taken by the ten largest.

The collaborating institutions used their own protocols to collect whole blood in K2EDTA tubes. For TCRbeta analysis, collaborators shipped samples as frozen whole blood, isolated PBMCs, or DNA extracted from either of those sample types. Rearrangement joined TRBV15 to TRBJ1-6; the D gene is perhaps TRBD1, on 5 matching bases. Sequencing was done on a sample of peripheral blood. This TCR was sampled from a woman aged 80 or older with active or convalescent COVID-19. Here is the DNA: TGTGCCACCAGCAGAGGACAGTTGAATTCACCCTTCCACTTT. The resulting protein is CATSRGQLNSPFHF. The full variable domain, completed from the reference TRBV15 and TRBJ1-6 proteins outside the CDR3, reads DAMVIQNPRYQVTQFGKPVTLSCSQTLNHNVMYWYQQKSSQAPKLLFHYYDKDFNNEADTPDNFQSRRPNTSFCFLDIRSPGLGDTAMYLCATSRGQLNSPFHFGNGTRLTVT.